The 24 T cell receptor beta chains below were found in one sample sequenced in a study of blood T cell repertoires in COVID-19. Measured with immunoSEQ multiplex PCR; TCRdb has only the in-frame clones, and not every one. This table has 200,000 to 250,000 clones, around 89% appearing once. The sample consisted of PBMCs or T cells enriched from blood (not recorded which). All receptors derive from a young man who had recovered from COVID-19.

This clone has just a few counts. The gene calls are TRBV7-9 and TRBJ1-1, with TRBD1 as a possible D gene (5 bases). The CDR3 is made up of 14 amino acids. The V end lost 1 base, the J end lost 1 base, and 7 bases lay between the germline ends. Per the germline V gene, CDR1 is SEHNR and CDR2 is FQNEAQ (reference sequence). CDR3 in DNA: TGTGCCAGCAGCTTAGGGGGCGCGAACACTGAAGCTTTCTTT. Its translation: CASSLGGANTEAFF.

This chain joins TRBV7-9 and TRBJ2-7, with TRBD1 matching over 8 bases. The CDR3 is 16 amino acids. The germline V gene has CDR1 SEHNR and CDR2 FQNEAQ (reference sequence). Germline trimming cut 5 bases from V and 5 bases from J; bases unmatched to any gene: 14. CDR3 in amino acids: CASSATKGRDRNEQYF. DNA of the CDR3: TGTGCCAGCAGCGCTACAAAGGGCAGGGACAGGAACGAGCAGTACTTC. The whole variable domain, filled in from reference TRBV7-9 and TRBJ2-7, reads DTGVSQNPRHKITKRGQNVTFRCDPISEHNRLYWYRQTLGQGPEFLTYFQNEAQLEKSRLLSDRFSAERPKGSFSTLEIQRTEQGDSAMYLCASSATKGRDRNEQYFGPGTRLTVT.

The chain employs TRBV7-8 and TRBJ1-5; 8 nucleotides line up with TRBD1. V shed 1 base, J shed 1 base, and the junction held 0 bases outside the gene matches. The CDR3 consists of 15 residues. CDR1 SGHVS and CDR2 FQNEAQ come from the germline V gene. DNA of the CDR3: TGTGCCAGCAGCTTAGGGGACAGGAGCAATCAGCCCCAGCATTTT. It specifies CASSLGDRSNQPQHF.

J is TRBJ1-5 and V is TRBV19, with unresolved D. Trimming cost V 8 bases and J 3 bases, with 20 bases left between them. The CDR3 covers 16 residues. Germline V lookup: CDR1 LNHDA, CDR2 SQIVND (reference sequence). This CDR3 reads CASLRVSTQVNQPQHF. In nucleotides, the CDR3 is TGTGCCAGTCTCCGAGTTTCGACTCAAGTCAATCAGCCCCAGCATTTT.

This chain joins TRBV6-6 and TRBJ1-5; TRBD1 matches at 7 bases. This CDR3 region has 15 residues. V dropped 6 bases and J dropped 2; count of bases not matched to a gene: 7. Germline-derived CDR1 and CDR2 are MNHNY and SVGAGI (reference sequence). Here the CDR3 reads CASRPRGRGNQPQHF. CDR3 sequence (DNA): TGTGCCAGCAGGCCGAGGGGGCGCGGCAATCAGCCCCAGCATTTT.

This clone was detected a few times. This rearrangement joins TRBV7-9 to TRBJ1-1; TRBD1 might be the D (5 bases). The V end lost 5 bases, the J end lost 2 bases, and 12 bases lay between the germline ends. The CDR3 is 14 residues long. CDR1 and CDR2 from the germline V gene are SEHNR and FQNEAQ (reference sequence). As DNA, the CDR3 is TGTGCCAGCAGCGCGTCGACAGTTAACACTGAAGCTTTCTTT. This sequence encodes CASSASTVNTEAFF.

This clone was seen only a few times. This chain uses TRBV30 with TRBJ2-3; TRBD2 agrees at 10 bases. This CDR3 contains 14 residues. Germline CDR1 is GTSNPN and CDR2 is SVGIG (reference sequence). With 5 bases clipped from V and 1 base from J, the junction kept 3 bases outside the gene matches. CDR3 nucleotides: TGTGCCTGGGACCTAGCGGGGGGCACAGATACGCAGTATTTT. It is translated as CAWDLAGGTDTQYF.

The V and J genes are TRBV12-3 or TRBV12-4 and TRBJ1-2, with a weak D call TRBD1 (5 bases). CDR3 length equals 13 residues. Trimming took 6 bases from V and 2 from J, leaving 10 bases between them. CDR3 region: CASSPGGNYGYTF. The CDR3 DNA reads TGTGCCAGCAGCCCGGGGGGAAACTATGGCTACACCTTC.

The chain couples TRBV19 to TRBJ2-3; tentative D call: TRBD1 (6 bases). The CDR3 extends over 13 amino acids. The V gene lost 9 bases and the J gene lost 10 bases, with 20 bases spanning the gap. CDR1 and CDR2 from the germline V gene are LNHDA and SQIVND (reference sequence). The CDR3 reads CASQQIQGNAQYF. The CDR3 DNA sequence: TGTGCCAGCCAACAGATACAGGGTAATGCGCAGTATTTT.

On this clone itself: A much larger clonotype is one base distant, so this may be a read error. The chain uses TRBV11-2 and TRBJ2-3; 7 bases agree with TRBD1. J lost 0 bases, V lost 1 base, and 1 base had no gene match. Per the germline V gene, CDR1 is SGHAT and CDR2 is FQNNGV. This CDR3 comprises 15 residues. As DNA, the CDR3 is TGTGCCAGCAGCTTAGGACAGGGTAGCACAGATACGCAGTATTTT. It specifies CASSLGQGSTDTQYF.

The gene calls are TRBV11-2 and TRBJ2-4; the match to TRBD2 covers 10 bases. The V gene's germline CDR1 is SGHAT and CDR2 FQNNGV. This CDR3 has 18 amino acids. After removal of 5 bases from V and 2 bases from J, the junction contained 12 bases not matched to a gene. The CDR3 spells CASSHGYRTSGTKNIQYF. The CDR3 region has the DNA TGTGCCAGCAGCCATGGTTACCGGACTAGCGGAACCAAAAACATTCAGTACTTC.

This clone was recorded only once. This rearrangement joins TRBV11-2 to TRBJ2-1; 12 bases map to TRBD2. The length of the CDR3 is 16 residues. Germline CDR1 reads SGHAT; CDR2 reads FQNNGV. The V gene end was trimmed by 5 bases and the J gene end by 6 bases; junction bases not matched to a gene: 8. This chain's CDR3 is CASSKTSGRPFNEQFF. CDR3 sequence (DNA): TGTGCCAGCAGCAAAACTAGCGGGAGGCCCTTCAATGAGCAGTTCTTC.

The CDR3 loop reads CASSQDYSGETQYF. CDR3 nucleotides: TGTGCCAGCAGCCAGGACTACTCGGGGGAGACCCAGTACTTC. The chain employs TRBV3-1 (or the pseudogene TRBV3-2) and TRBJ2-5, with a weak D call TRBD2 (6 bases). CDR1 LGHDT and CDR2 YNNKEL come from the germline V gene (reference sequence). Trimming shortened V by 3 bases and J by 5 bases, and 13 bases separated the two germline ends. CDR3 length: 14 residues.

The genes are TRBV25-1 and TRBJ2-3; tentatively, D is TRBD2 (6 bases). Germline V gives CDR1 MGHDK, CDR2 SYGVNS. Trimming shortened V by 8 bases and J by 0 bases, and 18 bases separated the two germline ends. This CDR3 has 16 residues. The chain's CDR3 is CASSPGLHGSTDTQYF. The CDR3 DNA follows: TGTGCCAGCTCCCCGGGACTCCATGGTAGCACAGATACGCAGTATTTT.

The chain joins TRBV6-2 or TRBV6-3 to TRBJ1-5; 7 positions match TRBD1. CDR1 MNHEY and CDR2 SVGEGT come from the germline V gene. With V trimmed by 5 bases and J by 7 bases, 8 bases remained unmatched. This CDR3 has 14 amino acids. The CDR3 here is CASSRDRVTQPQHF. The CDR3 bases are TGTGCCAGCAGTCGCGACAGGGTAACGCAGCCCCAGCATTTT.

The chain joins TRBV7-9 to TRBJ1-5; D possibly corresponds to TRBD1 (5 bases). Germline lookup yields CDR1 SEHNR and CDR2 FQNEAQ (reference sequence). The ends were cut back, 5 bases at V and 0 bases at J, with 14 bases in the middle. The CDR3 extends over 16 amino acids. CDR3 DNA sequence: TGTGCCAGCAGCCATTCAGGGCCCGATAGCAATCAGCCCCAGCATTTT. This encodes CASSHSGPDSNQPQHF.

The gene calls are TRBV28 and TRBJ1-2, with D hard to call. The ends were cut back, 2 bases at V and 6 bases at J, with 7 bases in the middle. In germline, CDR1 is MDHEN, CDR2 SYDVKM. This CDR3 has 12 amino acids. The CDR3 reads CASSLRVDGYTF. In DNA, the CDR3 is TGTGCCAGCAGTTTACGGGTTGATGGCTACACCTTC.

V and J are TRBV28 and TRBJ2-4; TRBD1 agrees at 7 bases. Germline trimming cut 5 bases from V and 9 bases from J; bases unmatched to any gene: 7. The CDR3 has 13 residues. The germline gives CDR1 MDHEN, CDR2 SYDVKM. The CDR3 sequence: CASSLRQGRIQYF. Here the CDR3 DNA reads TGTGCCAGCAGTCTACGACAGGGCCGCATTCAGTACTTC.

The chain has TRBV9 and TRBJ1-4, with 10 positions matching TRBD1. Germline V CDR1 and CDR2: SGDLS, YYNGEE. CDR3 length: 15 residues. V shed 3 bases and J 6 bases; nucleotides not matched to a gene: 5. This CDR3 reads CASSATGTGDEKLFF. In DNA form, the CDR3 reads TGTGCCAGCAGCGCCACCGGGACAGGGGATGAAAAACTGTTTTTT.

This chain uses TRBV19 with TRBJ1-6; tentatively, D is TRBD1 (5 bases). Germline V CDR1 and CDR2: LNHDA, SQIVND (reference sequence). This CDR3 region has 14 residues. Trimming took off 5 bases at V and 4 bases at J, with 9 bases between the two ends. The CDR3 sequence: CASSDSQYNSPLHF. CDR3 DNA: TGTGCCAGTAGTGACAGCCAGTATAATTCACCCCTCCACTTT.

This chain joins TRBV30 and TRBJ1-1; D might be TRBD1 (5 bases). There are 13 residues in the CDR3. Germline V CDR1 and CDR2: GTSNPN, SVGIG (reference sequence). V lost 5 bases and J 5 bases, leaving 15 bases between the germline ends. The CDR3 reads CAWADGHLTEAFF. The CDR3 region has the DNA TGTGCCTGGGCCGACGGACATTTGACTGAAGCTTTCTTT.

This clone has a handful of counts. The chain has TRBV14 and TRBJ2-2; 9 bases agree with TRBD1. Unmatched junction bases numbered 6, after V lost 1 base and J lost 6 bases. The CDR3 contains 16 residues. CDR1 and CDR2 from the germline V gene are SGHDN and FVKESK. This chain's CDR3 is CASSQAGTGMAGELFF. The CDR3, as DNA: TGTGCCAGCAGCCAAGCCGGGACAGGGATGGCCGGGGAGCTGTTTTTT.

The chain carries TRBV29-1 and TRBJ2-7; no reliable D call. Trimming stripped 2 bases from V and 1 base from J, with 3 bases between. This CDR3 region has 11 residues. Germline loops: CDR1 SQVTM, CDR2 ANQGSEA. The CDR3 sequence is CSVEQSYEQYF. DNA of the CDR3: TGCAGCGTTGAACAATCCTACGAGCAGTACTTC.

Details on this clone: At the DNA level, this CDR3 is encoded by other sequences in the same sample as well. V usage is TRBV6-5 and J usage is TRBJ1-1, with TRBD1 matching over 7 bases. With V trimmed by 5 bases and J by 1 base, 4 bases remained unmatched. Germline CDR1 MNHEY, CDR2 SVGAGI. The CDR3 covers 14 residues. CDR3 nucleotides: TGTGCCAGCAGTCGGGGACAGCCGAACACTGAAGCTTTCTTT. It specifies CASSRGQPNTEAFF.